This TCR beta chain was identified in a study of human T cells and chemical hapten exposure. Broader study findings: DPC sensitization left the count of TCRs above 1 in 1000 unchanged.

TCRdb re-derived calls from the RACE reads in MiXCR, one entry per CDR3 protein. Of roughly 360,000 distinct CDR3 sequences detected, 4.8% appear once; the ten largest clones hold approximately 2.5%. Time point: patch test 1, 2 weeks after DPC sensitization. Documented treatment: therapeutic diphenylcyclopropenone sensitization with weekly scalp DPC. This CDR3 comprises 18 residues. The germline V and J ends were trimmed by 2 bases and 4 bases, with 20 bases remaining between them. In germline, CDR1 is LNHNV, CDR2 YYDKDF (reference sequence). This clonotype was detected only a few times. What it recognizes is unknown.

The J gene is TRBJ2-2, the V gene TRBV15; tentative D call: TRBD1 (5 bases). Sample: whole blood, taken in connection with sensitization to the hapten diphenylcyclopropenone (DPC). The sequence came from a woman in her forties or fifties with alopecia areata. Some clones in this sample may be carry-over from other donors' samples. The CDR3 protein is CATSRSPPLGRGTGELFF. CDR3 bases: TGTGCCACCAGCAGATCCCCCCCCCTGGGGCGCGGCACCGGGGAGCTGTTTTTT.